These T cell receptor beta chains were read from a single sample in a study of blood T cell repertoires in COVID-19. Only in-frame clones appear in the TCRdb table, and some are missing; sequencing was by immunoSEQ multiplex PCR. The sample carries under 450,000 clones, 75% to 90% recorded once. Material: PBMCs or T cells enriched from blood (not recorded which). The receptors were sampled from a woman in her forties or fifties who had recovered from COVID-19. CDR3s include the opening cysteine and the closing phenylalanine or tryptophan. Each record gives: V gene, J gene, clone size, D gene, CDR3 DNA, CDR3 protein. D genes are given only for firm matches. Not every row has a clone size; where given, it reads once, few, many or a size class.

v_gene: TRBV19
j_gene: TRBJ1-5
abundance: .
d_gene: TRBD1
CDR3nt: TGTGCCAGTAGTACCCGACAGGGGGCACGTCAGCCCCAGCATTTT
CDR3aa: CASSTRQGARQPQHF

v_gene: TRBV6-1
j_gene: TRBJ2-2
abundance: .
d_gene: .
CDR3nt: TGTGCCAGCAGTGAATACGACAGGACCGGGGAGCTGTTTTTT
CDR3aa: CASSEYDRTGELFF

v_gene: TRBV6-2/TRBV6-3
j_gene: TRBJ1-5
abundance: .
d_gene: .
CDR3nt: TGTGCCAGCAGTTACTTGGGGGGTCAGCCCCAGCATTTT
CDR3aa: CASSYLGGQPQHF

v_gene: TRBV9
j_gene: TRBJ2-3
abundance: .
d_gene: .
CDR3nt: TGTGCCAGCAGCGTATACCCCGCGGATACGCAGTATTTT
CDR3aa: CASSVYPADTQYF

v_gene: TRBV7-2
j_gene: TRBJ1-2
abundance: .
d_gene: TRBD1
CDR3nt: TGTGCCAGCAGCTGGGATCCGGTGACAGGGGCGGGCTACACCTTC
CDR3aa: CASSWDPVTGAGYTF

v_gene: TRBV29-1
j_gene: TRBJ2-2
abundance: .
d_gene: TRBD1
CDR3nt: TGCAGCGTTCCTGGGACAGCGAACACCGGGGAGCTGTTTTTT
CDR3aa: CSVPGTANTGELFF

v_gene: TRBV7-6
j_gene: TRBJ1-3
abundance: once
d_gene: TRBD1
CDR3nt: TGTGCCAGCAGCCGGGACAGCCTAAGCTCTGGAAACACCATATATTTT
CDR3aa: CASSRDSLSSGNTIYF

v_gene: TRBV28
j_gene: TRBJ1-3
abundance: .
d_gene: .
CDR3nt: TGTGCCAGCAGGGCGAGGGCCGGAAACACCATATATTTT
CDR3aa: CASRARAGNTIYF

v_gene: TRBV19
j_gene: TRBJ2-1
abundance: .
d_gene: TRBD2
CDR3nt: TGTGCCAGTAGTATAAGAAGCGGGAGTAAATACAATGAGCAGTTCTTC
CDR3aa: CASSIRSGSKYNEQFF

v_gene: TRBV29-1
j_gene: TRBJ1-2
abundance: .
d_gene: .
CDR3nt: TGCAGCGTTGAAGATCTTGCAGGCGCGCTGAATGGCTACACCTTC
CDR3aa: CSVEDLAGALNGYTF

v_gene: TRBV9
j_gene: TRBJ1-4
abundance: .
d_gene: .
CDR3nt: TGTGCCAGCAGCTTTAGGGCGGGAGCCAGTAATGAAAAACTGTTTTTT
CDR3aa: CASSFRAGASNEKLFF

v_gene: TRBV11-2
j_gene: TRBJ2-5
abundance: few
d_gene: .
CDR3nt: TGTGCCAGCAGCTTATGGAGGGAAGAGACCCAGTACTTC
CDR3aa: CASSLWREETQYF

v_gene: TRBV19
j_gene: TRBJ1-2
abundance: .
d_gene: TRBD1
CDR3nt: TGTGCCAGTAGTATAAGACAGGGAAACTATGGCTACACCTTC
CDR3aa: CASSIRQGNYGYTF

v_gene: TRBV11-3
j_gene: TRBJ2-7
abundance: .
d_gene: TRBD2
CDR3nt: TGTGCCAGCAGCTTAGTTTCCGGGGGGGTCGTCTACGAGCAGTACTTC
CDR3aa: CASSLVSGGVVYEQYF

v_gene: TRBV11-1
j_gene: TRBJ1-1
abundance: .
d_gene: .
CDR3nt: TGTGCCAGCAGCTATTATCCCCTCAGGGAGGCCACTGAAGCTTTCTTT
CDR3aa: CASSYYPLREATEAFF

v_gene: TRBV9
j_gene: TRBJ2-1
abundance: .
d_gene: .
CDR3nt: TGTGCCAGCAGCGGGGCGGGACAGTGGTTCAATGAGCAGTTCTTC
CDR3aa: CASSGAGQWFNEQFF

v_gene: TRBV29-1
j_gene: TRBJ2-7
abundance: .
d_gene: TRBD1
CDR3nt: TGCAGCGGGGGACAGCAGACCTACGAGCAGTACTTC
CDR3aa: CSGGQQTYEQYF

v_gene: TRBV4-3
j_gene: TRBJ2-1
abundance: once
d_gene: TRBD2
CDR3nt: TGCGCCAGCAGCCAAGGGACAGCTAGCGGGAGTTCGGAAGGCTACAATGAGCAGTTCTTC
CDR3aa: CASSQGTASGSSEGYNEQFF

v_gene: TRBV10-1
j_gene: TRBJ1-4
abundance: few
d_gene: .
CDR3nt: TGCGCCAACACCCCTGGCAGGGCTTCCGAAAAACTGTTTTTT
CDR3aa: CANTPGRASEKLFF

v_gene: TRBV27
j_gene: TRBJ1-2
abundance: .
d_gene: .
CDR3nt: TGTGCCAGCAGTTTAGGGGCGACGAACTATGGCTACACCTTC
CDR3aa: CASSLGATNYGYTF

v_gene: TRBV19
j_gene: TRBJ2-3
abundance: .
d_gene: TRBD2
CDR3nt: TGTGCCAGTAGTAACGGGAGGGGAGATACGCAGTATTTT
CDR3aa: CASSNGRGDTQYF

v_gene: TRBV4-3
j_gene: TRBJ2-5
abundance: few
d_gene: TRBD2
CDR3nt: TGCGCCAGCAGCCAAGTACGGCCTAGCGGGGTGGAGACCCAGTACTTC
CDR3aa: CASSQVRPSGVETQYF

v_gene: TRBV13
j_gene: TRBJ2-1
abundance: .
d_gene: TRBD2
CDR3nt: TGTGCCAGCAGCTCCACCGGGACTAGCAATGAGCAGTTCTTC
CDR3aa: CASSSTGTSNEQFF

v_gene: TRBV7-2
j_gene: TRBJ1-2
abundance: .
d_gene: TRBD1
CDR3nt: TGTGCCAGCAGTCGGAACAGGGGATCCTATGGCTACACCTTC
CDR3aa: CASSRNRGSYGYTF

v_gene: TRBV5-1
j_gene: TRBJ1-4
abundance: .
d_gene: TRBD1
CDR3nt: TGCGCCAGCAGCGTACAGGGGTGGACGAATGAAAAACTGTTTTTT
CDR3aa: CASSVQGWTNEKLFF

v_gene: TRBV6-5
j_gene: TRBJ2-1
abundance: .
d_gene: .
CDR3nt: TGTGCCAGCACGGGAGACTACAATGAGCAGTTCTTC
CDR3aa: CASTGDYNEQFF

v_gene: TRBV29-1
j_gene: TRBJ2-1
abundance: .
d_gene: .
CDR3nt: TGCAGCGGAGGATCCTCCTACAATGAGCAGTTCTTC
CDR3aa: CSGGSSYNEQFF

v_gene: TRBV25-1
j_gene: TRBJ1-2
abundance: .
d_gene: .
CDR3nt: TGTGCCAGCAGTGATCCCGCCGGGGTCCACTTGAGTGGCTACACCTTC
CDR3aa: CASSDPAGVHLSGYTF

v_gene: TRBV6-5
j_gene: TRBJ2-3
abundance: once
d_gene: .
CDR3nt: TGTGCCAGCAGTCCCGGGTCTTCCCTGCCAGCAACGCAGTATTTT
CDR3aa: CASSPGSSLPATQYF

v_gene: TRBV7-9
j_gene: TRBJ1-1
abundance: .
d_gene: .
CDR3nt: TGTGCCAGCAGCTCCCGGACAGTAATAGGGGCTGAAGCTTTCTTT
CDR3aa: CASSSRTVIGAEAFF

v_gene: TRBV2
j_gene: TRBJ1-4
abundance: .
d_gene: TRBD1
CDR3nt: TGTGCCAGCAGCGACAGGGTTGCTAATGAAAAACTGTTTTTT
CDR3aa: CASSDRVANEKLFF

v_gene: TRBV6-2/TRBV6-3
j_gene: TRBJ1-1
abundance: .
d_gene: .
CDR3nt: TGTGCCAGCAGTTACCTGGGACAGAACACTGAAGCTTTCTTT
CDR3aa: CASSYLGQNTEAFF

v_gene: TRBV19
j_gene: TRBJ1-1
abundance: .
d_gene: TRBD1
CDR3nt: TGTGCCAGTAGTTTACAGGGGGCCGGCACTGAAGCTTTCTTT
CDR3aa: CASSLQGAGTEAFF

v_gene: TRBV14
j_gene: TRBJ1-2
abundance: .
d_gene: .
CDR3nt: TGTGCCAGCAGCCAAGCGGGGGGCTACACCTTC
CDR3aa: CASSQAGGYTF

v_gene: TRBV9
j_gene: TRBJ1-1
abundance: few
d_gene: .
CDR3nt: TGTGCCAGCAGCGCGGGGGGGTACCTGGGCACTGAAGCTTTCTTT
CDR3aa: CASSAGGYLGTEAFF

v_gene: TRBV6-5
j_gene: TRBJ2-2
abundance: .
d_gene: TRBD2
CDR3nt: TGTGCCAGCACCATTAGCGGGGGGGCCTTCGGGGAGCTGTTTTTT
CDR3aa: CASTISGGAFGELFF

v_gene: TRBV19
j_gene: TRBJ1-4
abundance: .
d_gene: TRBD1
CDR3nt: TGTGCCAGTAGTCCACAAGACAGGGCTGGTGAAAAACTGTTTTTT
CDR3aa: CASSPQDRAGEKLFF

v_gene: TRBV4-1
j_gene: TRBJ1-1
abundance: .
d_gene: TRBD1
CDR3nt: TGCGCCAGCAGCCAAGATCCACAGGGGGGCACTGAAGCTTTCTTT
CDR3aa: CASSQDPQGGTEAFF

v_gene: TRBV9
j_gene: TRBJ2-2
abundance: once
d_gene: TRBD2
CDR3nt: TGTGCCAGCAGCGTAGGGACTAGCGGCCGGGCCGGGGAGCTGTTTTTT
CDR3aa: CASSVGTSGRAGELFF

v_gene: TRBV19
j_gene: TRBJ1-4
abundance: .
d_gene: TRBD1
CDR3nt: TGTGCCAGTAGTACAGGGGGTACAACTAATGAAAAACTGTTTTTT
CDR3aa: CASSTGGTTNEKLFF

v_gene: TRBV27
j_gene: TRBJ1-1
abundance: .
d_gene: .
CDR3nt: TGTGCCAGCAGTATTGGTCGGGGGGCCGCTGAAGCTTTCTTT
CDR3aa: CASSIGRGAAEAFF

v_gene: TRBV3-1/TRBV3-2
j_gene: TRBJ2-3
abundance: .
d_gene: TRBD2
CDR3nt: TGTGCCAGCAGCCAAGATCCCTTAGGGCGGGGGGGCCGCGATACGCAGTATTTT
CDR3aa: CASSQDPLGRGGRDTQYF

v_gene: TRBV7-3
j_gene: TRBJ1-2
abundance: .
d_gene: .
CDR3nt: TGTGCCAGCAGCCCCGGGACGGGAGCTAACTATGGCTACACCTTC
CDR3aa: CASSPGTGANYGYTF

v_gene: TRBV9
j_gene: TRBJ1-2
abundance: .
d_gene: .
CDR3nt: TGTGCCAGCAGCGTAGATCCCACTACAGGGATCTATGGCTACACCTTC
CDR3aa: CASSVDPTTGIYGYTF

v_gene: TRBV9
j_gene: TRBJ1-1
abundance: .
d_gene: .
CDR3nt: TGTGCCAGCACCTCCGGGACAAACATGAACACTGAAGCTTTCTTT
CDR3aa: CASTSGTNMNTEAFF

v_gene: TRBV18
j_gene: TRBJ1-2
abundance: .
d_gene: .
CDR3nt: TGTGCCAGCTCCCCTTCGGGGGGCTATGGCTACACCTTC
CDR3aa: CASSPSGGYGYTF

v_gene: TRBV19
j_gene: TRBJ1-5
abundance: once
d_gene: .
CDR3nt: TGTGCCAGTACCGGGGTTGTGAATCAGCCCCAGCATTTT
CDR3aa: CASTGVVNQPQHF

v_gene: TRBV4-1
j_gene: TRBJ2-7
abundance: once
d_gene: .
CDR3nt: TGCGCCAGCAGCCTACAGACGGAGGTCCCCTACGAGCAGTACTTC
CDR3aa: CASSLQTEVPYEQYF

v_gene: TRBV18
j_gene: TRBJ1-1
abundance: .
d_gene: .
CDR3nt: TGTGCCAGCTCTTACCGTGGGGCTTATGACACTGAAGCTTTCTTT
CDR3aa: CASSYRGAYDTEAFF

v_gene: TRBV7-9
j_gene: TRBJ2-3
abundance: .
d_gene: TRBD2
CDR3nt: TGTGCCAGCAGTCCCGGTAGGGGGACTAGCAGAACAGATACGCAGTATTTT
CDR3aa: CASSPGRGTSRTDTQYF

v_gene: TRBV6-2/TRBV6-3
j_gene: TRBJ1-3
abundance: .
d_gene: .
CDR3nt: TGTGCCAGCAGTTATGGGGGCTTGGGCCTCCGTGGAAACACCATATATTTT
CDR3aa: CASSYGGLGLRGNTIYF